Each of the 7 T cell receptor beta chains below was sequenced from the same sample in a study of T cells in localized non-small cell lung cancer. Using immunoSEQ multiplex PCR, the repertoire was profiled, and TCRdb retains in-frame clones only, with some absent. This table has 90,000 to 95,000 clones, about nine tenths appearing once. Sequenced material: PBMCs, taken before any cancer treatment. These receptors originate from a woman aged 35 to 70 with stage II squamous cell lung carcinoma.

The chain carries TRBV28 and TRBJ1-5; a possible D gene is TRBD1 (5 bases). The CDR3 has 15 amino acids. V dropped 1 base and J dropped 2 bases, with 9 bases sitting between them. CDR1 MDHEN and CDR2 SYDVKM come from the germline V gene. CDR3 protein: CASSLLGEGNQPQHF. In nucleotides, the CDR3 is TGTGCCAGCAGTTTATTAGGGGAGGGCAATCAGCCCCAGCATTTT.

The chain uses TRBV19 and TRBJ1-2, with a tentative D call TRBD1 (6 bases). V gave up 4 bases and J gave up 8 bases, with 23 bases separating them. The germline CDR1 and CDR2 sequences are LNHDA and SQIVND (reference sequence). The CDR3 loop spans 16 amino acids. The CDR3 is CASSTNSGTPTRGYTF. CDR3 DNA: TGTGCCAGTAGTACCAATTCCGGGACACCCACTCGGGGCTACACCTTC.

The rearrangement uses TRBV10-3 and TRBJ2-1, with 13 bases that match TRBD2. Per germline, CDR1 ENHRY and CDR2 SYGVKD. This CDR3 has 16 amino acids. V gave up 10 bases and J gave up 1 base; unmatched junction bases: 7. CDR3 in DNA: TGTGCCACGCAGACTAGCGGGGGGTCTTCCTACAATGAGCAGTTCTTC. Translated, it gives CATQTSGGSSYNEQFF.

CDR3 bases: TGTGCCAGCAGTGCACAGTCCCTCAAGCAGTACTTC. Protein: CASSAQSLKQYF. The chain recombines TRBV6-1 with TRBJ2-7, with D hard to call. Trimming cost V 4 bases and J 8 bases, with 12 bases left between them. The CDR3 extends over 12 amino acids. CDR1 is MNHNS, CDR2 SASEGT, per germline.

This CDR3 reads CASRGGESLNEQFF. The DNA for the CDR3 is TGCGCCAGCAGGGGAGGGGAGAGTCTCAATGAGCAGTTCTTC. This sequence joins TRBV10-1 and TRBJ2-1; 7 bases map to TRBD2. CDR1 WNHNN and CDR2 SYGVQD come from the germline V gene (reference sequence). V trimming: 6 bases; J trimming: 6 bases; junction bases outside the gene matches: 8. The CDR3 extends over 14 amino acids.

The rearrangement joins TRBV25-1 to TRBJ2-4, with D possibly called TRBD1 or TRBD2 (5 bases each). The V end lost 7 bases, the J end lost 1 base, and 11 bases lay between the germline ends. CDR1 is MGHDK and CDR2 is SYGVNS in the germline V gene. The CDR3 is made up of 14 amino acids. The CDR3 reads CASTEWGAKNIQYF. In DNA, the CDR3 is TGTGCCAGCACCGAATGGGGGGCCAAAAACATTCAGTACTTC.

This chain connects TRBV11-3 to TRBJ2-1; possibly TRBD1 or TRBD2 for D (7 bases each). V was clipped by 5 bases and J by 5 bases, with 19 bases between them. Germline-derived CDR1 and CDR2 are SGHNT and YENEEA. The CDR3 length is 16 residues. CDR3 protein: CASSPRGGVRNNEQFF. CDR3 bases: TGTGCCAGCAGCCCCAGGGGGGGGGTACGAAACAATGAGCAGTTCTTC. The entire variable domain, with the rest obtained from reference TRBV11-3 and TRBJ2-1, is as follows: EAGVVQSPRYKIIEKKQPVAFWCNPISGHNTLYWYLQNLGQGPELLIRYENEEAVDDSQLPKDRFSAERLKGVDSTLKIQPAELGDSAVYLCASSPRGGVRNNEQFFGPGTRLTVL.